The next 13 T cell receptor beta chains were all read from a single sample in a study of cytomegalovirus exposure and HLA in healthy donors. Primers included in the PCR were 60 Vbeta and 13 Jbeta primers. TCRdb's copy holds only in-frame clones and misses some; the assay was immunoSEQ multiplex PCR. This table holds some 210,000 clones, about 72% found once. The sequenced sample consisted of PBMCs. Source of these receptors: a male donor in good health and CMV-seronegative.

This CDR3 reads CASSEMKGYEQYF. The CDR3 nucleotides are TGTGCCAGCAGTGAAATGAAGGGGTACGAGCAGTACTTC. This chain links TRBV2 with TRBJ2-7; TRBD1 might be the D (5 bases). The V gene's germline CDR1 is SNHLY and CDR2 FYNNEI. The CDR3 totals 13 residues. Trimming took 2 bases from V and 4 from J, leaving 9 bases between them.

The sample holds one count of this clone. Here the CDR3 reads CSVAGQGATPYNEQFF. As DNA, the CDR3 is TGCAGCGTTGCGGGGCAGGGGGCCACTCCCTACAATGAGCAGTTCTTC. The chain carries TRBV29-1 and TRBJ2-1; TRBD1 matches 8 bases. The CDR3 is made up of 16 amino acids. CDR1 is SQVTM, CDR2 ANQGSEA, per germline. Trimming removed 4 bases from V and 2 bases from J; junction bases left unmatched: 10.

The chain has TRBV5-6 and TRBJ2-7; no clear D. The CDR3 contains 14 residues. The germline V gene encodes CDR1 SGHDT and CDR2 YYEEEE. Trimming cost V 1 base and J 4 bases, with 12 bases left between them. The CDR3 protein is CASSLLMQAYEQYF. The CDR3 coding sequence is TGTGCCAGCAGCTTGCTCATGCAGGCGTACGAGCAGTACTTC.

There are a few counts of this clone. This chain connects TRBV6-5 to TRBJ2-7, with unresolved D. This CDR3 comprises 12 residues. Trimming took 6 bases from V and 6 from J, leaving 12 bases between them. Germline CDR1 and CDR2: MNHEY and SVGAGI. CDR3 sequence reads: CASRNPLGEQYF. The CDR3 nucleotides read TGTGCCAGCAGGAACCCGCTCGGCGAGCAGTACTTC.

V usage is TRBV27 and J usage is TRBJ2-6; 7 bases match TRBD1. The CDR3 extends over 18 amino acids. V lost 2 bases, J lost 0 bases, and 7 bases stayed unmatched. The V gene's germline CDR1 is MNHEY and CDR2 SMNVEV (reference sequence). The CDR3 loop reads CASSLRGQARSGANVLTF. As DNA, the CDR3 is TGTGCCAGCAGTTTACGCGGACAGGCCCGCTCTGGGGCCAACGTCCTGACTTTC.

This chain uses TRBV19 with TRBJ2-7; 8 nucleotides align to TRBD1. Germline V gives CDR1 LNHDA, CDR2 SQIVND (reference sequence). V shed 5 bases and J 5 bases; nucleotides not matched to a gene: 8. The CDR3 totals 14 residues. As DNA, the CDR3 is TGTGCCAGTAGTCCGCCAGGGGGCATCCACGAGCAGTACTTC. This translates into CASSPPGGIHEQYF.

V usage is TRBV10-2 and J usage is TRBJ2-7, with 8 bases fitting TRBD2. The germline V gene has CDR1 WSHSY and CDR2 SAAADI. Trimming at V came to 10 bases and at J to 2 bases, leaving 13 bases not matched to a gene. The CDR3 is made up of 15 amino acids. The CDR3 DNA is TGCGCCACTTGGGTAACCGGGAGGGAGCCCTACGAGCAGTACTTC. Encoded protein: CATWVTGREPYEQYF.

This clone was found many times. The chain recombines TRBV5-5 with TRBJ1-3; D gene uncertain. The CDR3 is made up of 18 amino acids. The germline CDR1 and CDR2 sequences are SGHKS and YYEKEE (reference sequence). Trimming took 4 bases from V and 0 from J, leaving 20 bases between them. Here the CDR3 DNA reads TGTGCCAGCAGCAATCGGGAGGCAAAACCCCTCTCTGGAAACACCATATATTTT. Protein: CASSNREAKPLSGNTIYF. Full variable domain (missing parts from reference TRBV5-5 and TRBJ1-3): DAGVTQSPTHLIKTRGQQVTLRCSPISGHKSVSWYQQVLGQGPQFIFQYYEKEERGRGNFPDRFSARQFPNYSSELNVNALLLGDSALYLCASSNREAKPLSGNTIYFGEGSWLTVV.

The chain combines TRBV11-2 with TRBJ2-1, with a possible D match to TRBD2 (5 bases). Trimming removed 4 bases from V and 0 bases from J, with 10 bases in between. The germline CDR1 and CDR2 sequences are SGHAT and FQNNGV. This CDR3 spans 15 amino acids. Written as DNA, the CDR3 is TGTGCCAGCAGCTCTCAGCGGAGCTCCTACAATGAGCAGTTCTTC. Amino acids: CASSSQRSSYNEQFF.

The CDR3 reads CASSPLRQGWDSGANVLTF. CDR3 nucleotide sequence: TGTGCCAGCTCACCACTCAGACAGGGTTGGGACTCTGGGGCCAACGTCCTGACTTTC. The chain combines TRBV18 with TRBJ2-6, with TRBD1 matching over 7 bases. This CDR3 comprises 19 residues. Trimming at V came to 1 base and at J to 0 bases, leaving 9 bases not matched to a gene. Looked up from germline, CDR1 is KGHSH and CDR2 is LQKENI.

The chain couples TRBV5-1 to TRBJ1-3, with D uncertain. Germline CDR1 reads SGHRS; CDR2 reads YFSETQ. The length of the CDR3 is 16 residues. Trimming cost V 4 bases and J 0 bases, with 14 bases left between them. CDR3 loop: CASSLGDLISGNTIYF. The CDR3 DNA is TGCGCCAGCAGCCTTGGCGACTTAATCTCTGGAAACACCATATATTTT.

This rearrangement joins TRBV16 to TRBJ2-1; perhaps TRBD2 as D (5 bases). Per germline, CDR1 KGHSY and CDR2 FQNENV. Trimming cost V 3 bases and J 5 bases, with 17 bases left between them. The CDR3 consists of 16 residues. CDR3 coding DNA: TGTGCCAGCAGCCACTTTGGCCCCAGCGGACACAATGAGCAGTTCTTC. Amino acids: CASSHFGPSGHNEQFF. The full variable domain, in which reference TRBV16 and TRBJ2-1 provide the parts outside the CDR3, is GEEVAQTPKHLVRGEGQKAKLYCAPIKGHSYVFWYQQVLKNEFKFLISFQNENVFDETGMPKERFSAKCLPNSPCSLEIQATKLEDSAVYFCASSHFGPSGHNEQFFGPGTRLTVL.

This clone was seen only once. This sequence joins TRBV10-3 and TRBJ1-5; 7 bases are shared with TRBD1. The J segment lost 0 bases and the V segment lost 5 bases, leaving 4 bases of the junction unmatched. This CDR3 spans 15 amino acids. The germline V gene has CDR1 ENHRY and CDR2 SYGVKD. The CDR3 DNA sequence: TGTGCCATCAGTCCGGGACAGTATAGCAATCAGCCCCAGCATTTT. Encoded protein: CAISPGQYSNQPQHF.